This T cell receptor (beta chain) is from a study of HIV-infected patients and healthy controls. General observations from the study: HIV-infected repertoires had significantly higher mean Gini indices than controls, possibly reflecting oligoclonality.

Details on this clonotype: Its matching antigen is unknown.

CDR1 and CDR2 from the germline V gene are SNHLY and FYNNEI. The V and J ends lost 8 bases and 4 bases respectively, with 8 bases between them. The CDR3 is 12 residues long. Roughly three months, about 14 weeks, into antiretroviral therapy, follow-up blood was collected. All unsorted peripheral T cells were captured because whole blood was used without fractionation. 400 to 550 ng RNA was reverse transcribed with alpha and beta constant-region primers. Using multiplexing indices, alpha and beta chain libraries were generated apart by chain-specific third strand synthesis. TCRdb itself ran the 5' RACE reads through MiXCR, one entry per CDR3 protein. Altogether several thousand distinct CDR3 sequences are present, about 9.3% being singletons, with the ten largest covering around a fifth.

Sequencing was performed on blood, taken during antiretroviral therapy. The chain has TRBV2 and TRBJ2-2; no reliable D call. This clonotype originated in an adult with HIV infection. In DNA, the CDR3 is TGTGCCAGCGGAATAGGCACCGGGGAGCTGTTTTTT. This translates into CASGIGTGELFF.